This TCR beta chain is drawn from a study of siplizumab effects on memory and regulatory T cells. Study-level points and caveats: The mapping of alloreactive clones to unstimulated subsets covered only a minor fraction of them. The authors could not assign a naive or memory phenotype to roughly 80-96% of proliferating CD4+ or CD8+ clones. With siplizumab, mappable alloreactive CD4+ clones averaged roughly 69% Treg-derived, versus around 30% in controls.

The CDR3 spans 15 residues. Germline lookup yields CDR1 SGHDT and CDR2 YYEEEE. V lost 0 bases to trimming and J lost 9 bases; unmatched junction nucleotides: 6. About this clone itself: The antigen is not known.

Assay used: immunoSEQ multiplex PCR; TCRdb lists only in-frame clones, some missing. The sample lists 75,000 to 100,000 clones, around 94% occurring once. The V and J genes are TRBV5-6 and TRBJ2-1; 10 bases line up with TRBD2. This clonotype was obtained from a human donor in good health. The specimen sequenced was non-Treg CD4+ T cells sorted from blood. This CDR3 reads CASSLASGRAAEQFF. The CDR3 DNA sequence: TGTGCCAGCAGCTTGGCCAGCGGGAGGGCCGCTGAGCAGTTCTTC.